Each of the 21 T cell receptor beta chains below was sequenced from the same sample in a study of cytomegalovirus exposure and HLA in healthy donors. PCR involved 60 Vbeta and 13 Jbeta primers. Assay used: immunoSEQ multiplex PCR; TCRdb lists only in-frame clones, some missing. Of approximately 140,000 clones in the sample, more than 70% were seen once. Material: PBMCs. Receptors were obtained from a middle-aged man in good health and CMV-seronegative.

The sample holds a few counts of this clone. The chain joins TRBV4-3 to TRBJ2-4, with a tentative D call TRBD1 (5 bases). The ends were cut back, 0 bases at V and 0 bases at J, with 12 bases in the middle. There are 17 residues in the CDR3. CDR1 and CDR2 from the germline V gene are LGHNA and YSLEER. CDR3 in amino acids: CASSQERGPLAKNIQYF. In nucleotides, the CDR3 is TGCGCCAGCAGCCAAGAAAGGGGCCCTCTAGCCAAAAACATTCAGTACTTC.

The rearrangement uses TRBV7-2 and TRBJ1-5; 12 nucleotides agree with TRBD1. V lost 4 bases to trimming and J lost 2 bases; unmatched junction nucleotides: 9. This CDR3 region has 18 residues. Germline CDR1 reads SGHTA; CDR2 reads FQGNSA. CDR3 DNA sequence: TGTGCCAGCAGCTCGAGGGACAGGGGGCTTGTGGGCAATCAGCCCCAGCATTTT. This encodes CASSSRDRGLVGNQPQHF. Variable domain in full (rest from reference TRBV7-2 and TRBJ1-5): GAGVSQSPSNKVTEKGKDVELRCDPISGHTALYWYRQSLGQGLEFLIYFQGNSAPDKSGLPSDRFSAERTGGSVSTLTIQRTQQEDSAVYLCASSSRDRGLVGNQPQHFGDGTRLSIL.

This chain joins TRBV7-2 and TRBJ2-4, with a tentative D call TRBD2 (6 bases). The CDR3 length is 13 residues. Germline V CDR1 and CDR2: SGHTA, FQGNSA. V dropped 3 bases and J dropped 7 bases, with 10 bases sitting between them. This CDR3 reads CASSFGGSNIQYF. The CDR3 region has the DNA TGTGCCAGCAGCTTCGGGGGAAGCAACATTCAGTACTTC.

CDR3 nucleotide sequence: TGTGCCAGCTCACCACTGGGGGGACCGACCTCTGAAGCTTTCTTT. This sequence encodes CASSPLGGPTSEAFF. The V gene is TRBV18, the J gene TRBJ1-1; maybe TRBD1 (5 bases). This CDR3 contains 15 residues. Germline CDR1 KGHSH, CDR2 LQKENI. V was trimmed by 1 base and J by 6 bases, leaving 15 bases between them.

The chain combines TRBV9 with TRBJ1-1; D unclear. Germline V gene data show CDR1 as SGDLS and CDR2 as YYNGEE. This CDR3 comprises 13 residues. The V and J ends lost 3 bases and 0 bases respectively, with 6 bases between them. The CDR3 here is CASSDTMNTEAFF. For the CDR3, the DNA is TGTGCCAGCAGCGACACGATGAACACTGAAGCTTTCTTT.

This CDR3 reads CAIGTSGGYTGELFF. The CDR3 DNA reads TGTGCCATCGGGACTAGCGGGGGCTACACCGGGGAGCTGTTTTTT. V is TRBV10-3 and J is TRBJ2-2, with 14 nucleotides matching TRBD2. The V gene's germline CDR1 is ENHRY and CDR2 SYGVKD. CDR3 length: 15 amino acids. The ends lost 8 bases at V and 3 bases at J; junction bases unmatched: 2.

This chain links TRBV9 with TRBJ2-3, with 7 bases lining up with TRBD1. The V segment lost 4 bases and the J segment 0 bases; nucleotides outside the gene matches: 2. Germline CDR1 reads SGDLS; CDR2 reads YYNGEE. This CDR3 region has 14 residues. Written as DNA, the CDR3 is TGTGCCAGCAGCTTGGGACAGAGCACAGATACGCAGTATTTT. Its translation is CASSLGQSTDTQYF.

This sequence joins TRBV7-9 and TRBJ1-4; 7 bases match TRBD1. With V trimmed by 5 bases and J by 4 bases, 10 bases remained unmatched. The CDR3 sequence is 16 residues long. CDR1 is SEHNR and CDR2 is FQNEAQ in the germline V gene (reference sequence). CDR3 region: CASSPGRRGINEKLFF. CDR3 nucleotides: TGTGCCAGCAGCCCGGGCCGCAGGGGGATTAATGAAAAACTGTTTTTT.

This clone was found a few times. The sample contains more than one DNA sequence encoding this CDR3. The rearrangement links TRBV9 to TRBJ2-7, with D maybe TRBD2 (5 bases). The CDR3 extends over 14 amino acids. From germline, CDR1 is SGDLS and CDR2 YYNGEE. Trimming took off 4 bases at V and 2 bases at J, with 13 bases between the two ends. As DNA, the CDR3 is TGTGCCAGCAGCCCAAGGACTCAAACCTACGAGCAGTACTTC. Translated, it gives CASSPRTQTYEQYF. Complete variable domain (other parts from reference TRBV9 and TRBJ2-7): DSGVTQTPKHLITATGQRVTLRCSPRSGDLSVYWYQQSLDQGLQFLIQYYNGEERAKGNILERFSAQQFPDLHSELNLSSLELGDSALYFCASSPRTQTYEQYFGPGTRLTVT.

The rearrangement uses TRBV28 and TRBJ2-7; 7 bases are shared with TRBD1. CDR3 length: 18 residues. V trimming: 5 bases; J trimming: 0 bases; junction bases outside the gene matches: 16. Germline loops: CDR1 MDHEN, CDR2 SYDVKM. The CDR3: CASSTPRDSTPSSYEQYF. The CDR3 nucleotides are TGTGCCAGCAGTACACCCCGGGACAGCACCCCGAGCTCCTACGAGCAGTACTTC. Using reference TRBV28 and TRBJ2-7 for the parts outside the CDR3, the full variable domain is DVKVTQSSRYLVKRTGEKVFLECVQDMDHENMFWYRQDPGLGLRLIYFSYDVKMKEKGDIPEGYSVSREKKERFSLILESASTNQTSMYLCASSTPRDSTPSSYEQYFGPGTRLTVT.

The chain carries TRBV4-1 and TRBJ2-5, with D perhaps matching TRBD2 (6 bases). CDR1 is MGHRA, CDR2 YSYEKL, per germline. This CDR3 is built from 14 residues. V was cut by 5 bases and J by 2 bases, with 12 bases left in between. CDR3 sequence reads: CASSERREQETQYF. In DNA, the CDR3 is TGCGCCAGCAGCGAACGGAGGGAGCAAGAGACCCAGTACTTC.

V and J are TRBV10-3 and TRBJ2-2; 14 bases are shared with TRBD2. CDR1 is ENHRY and CDR2 is SYGVKD in the germline V gene. The CDR3 has 20 residues. The ends lost 0 bases at V and 4 bases at J; junction bases unmatched: 10. CDR3 sequence reads: CAISESRLAGGQAVTGELFF. Here the CDR3 DNA reads TGTGCCATCAGTGAGTCGAGACTAGCGGGGGGGCAGGCGGTCACCGGGGAGCTGTTTTTT.

This clone was found once. This chain connects TRBV6-6 to TRBJ2-7, with 8 bases identical to TRBD1. This CDR3 has 15 residues. The V gene's germline CDR1 is MNHNY and CDR2 SVGAGI (reference sequence). V shed 4 bases, J shed 0 bases, and the junction held 5 bases outside the gene matches. CDR3 loop: CASSSWTGSSYEQYF. The CDR3 DNA is TGTGCCAGCAGTTCATGGACAGGGAGCTCCTACGAGCAGTACTTC.

The V call is TRBV7-2, the J call TRBJ2-7, with a weak D call TRBD1 (6 bases). The CDR3 sequence is 14 residues long. The V end lost 5 bases, the J end lost 0 bases, and 11 bases lay between the germline ends. Germline V gene data show CDR1 as SGHTA and CDR2 as FQGNSA. In DNA, the CDR3 is TGTGCCAGCAGCGCCCAGGGGCGCTCCTACGAGCAGTACTTC. Translating gives CASSAQGRSYEQYF.

V and J are TRBV19 and TRBJ1-1; D is possibly TRBD1 (6 bases). Per the germline V gene, CDR1 is LNHDA and CDR2 is SQIVND (reference sequence). The CDR3 spans 17 residues. Trimming shortened V by 5 bases and J by 4 bases, and 23 bases separated the two germline ends. CDR3 DNA: TGTGCCAGTAGTGTAATTCCCCGACCGACAGGCCGCACTGAAGCTTTCTTT. Amino acid sequence: CASSVIPRPTGRTEAFF.

The chain combines TRBV7-3 with TRBJ2-5, with 16 bases that match TRBD2. The trim removed 4 bases at V and 4 bases at J, leaving 6 bases unmatched. The CDR3 sequence is 17 residues long. The germline CDR1 and CDR2 sequences are SGHTA and FQGTGA. CDR3 nucleotides: TGTGCCAGCAGCTCGGGACTAGCGGGGGGGTCGGGAGAGACCCAGTACTTC. Amino acid sequence: CASSSGLAGGSGETQYF.

V usage is TRBV5-4 and J usage is TRBJ2-3, with D unresolved. Germline V gene lookup returns CDR1 SGHNT and CDR2 YYREEE (reference sequence). The CDR3 sequence is 12 residues long. Trimming took 3 bases from V and 0 from J, leaving 2 bases between them. CDR3 protein: CASSSSTDTQYF. Here the CDR3 DNA reads TGTGCCAGCAGCTCGAGCACAGATACGCAGTATTTT.

The chain joins TRBV7-9 to TRBJ2-1; TRBD2 matches at 7 bases. CDR1 and CDR2 (germline): SEHNR, FQNEAQ (reference sequence). The junction had 6 bases not matched to a gene; V was cut back by 3 bases and J by 7 bases. The CDR3 has 14 amino acids. CDR3 protein: CASSLTGTKNEQFF. As DNA, the CDR3 is TGTGCCAGCAGCTTGACCGGGACTAAAAATGAGCAGTTCTTC.

This sequence joins TRBV28 and TRBJ2-3; TRBD2 might be the D (6 bases). Germline V CDR1 and CDR2: MDHEN, SYDVKM. V gave up 9 bases and J gave up 0 bases, with 16 bases separating them. The CDR3 contains 15 residues. As DNA, the CDR3 is TGTGCCAGTCTTACGGGAGCGGCGAGCACAGATACGCAGTATTTT. Its protein is CASLTGAASTDTQYF.

The chain uses TRBV9 and TRBJ2-2; TRBD1 agrees at 10 bases. V trimming: 3 bases; J trimming: 6 bases; junction bases outside the gene matches: 14. From germline, CDR1 is SGDLS and CDR2 YYNGEE. CDR3 length: 18 amino acids. The CDR3 coding sequence is TGTGCCAGCAGCGAGGGGCAAACGGGACAGGGGAATTCCGGGGAGCTGTTTTTT. Amino acids: CASSEGQTGQGNSGELFF.

V is TRBV9 and J is TRBJ2-2; TRBD1 aligns across 9 bases. This CDR3 region has 14 residues. V was clipped by 5 bases and J by 5 bases; unmatched bases: 4. CDR1 is SGDLS and CDR2 is YYNGEE in the germline V gene. Written as DNA, the CDR3 is TGTGCCAGCAGGGCGGGACAGGGAACCGGGGAGCTGTTTTTT. Its translation: CASRAGQGTGELFF.